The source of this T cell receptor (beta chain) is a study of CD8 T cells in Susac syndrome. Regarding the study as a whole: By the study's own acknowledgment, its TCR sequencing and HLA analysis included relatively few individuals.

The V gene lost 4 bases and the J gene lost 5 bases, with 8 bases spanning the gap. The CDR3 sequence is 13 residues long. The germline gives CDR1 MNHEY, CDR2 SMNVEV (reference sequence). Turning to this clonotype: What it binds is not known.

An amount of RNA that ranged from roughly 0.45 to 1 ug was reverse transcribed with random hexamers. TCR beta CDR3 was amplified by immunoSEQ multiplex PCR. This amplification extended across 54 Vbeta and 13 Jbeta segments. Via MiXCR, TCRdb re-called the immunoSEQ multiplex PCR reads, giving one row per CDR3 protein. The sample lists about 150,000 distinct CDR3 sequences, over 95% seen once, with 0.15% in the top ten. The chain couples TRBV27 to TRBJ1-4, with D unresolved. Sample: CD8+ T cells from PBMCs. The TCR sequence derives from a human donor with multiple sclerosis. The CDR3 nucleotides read TGTGCCAGCAGTTCGCGATTAAATGAAAAACTGTTTTTT. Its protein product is CASSSRLNEKLFF.